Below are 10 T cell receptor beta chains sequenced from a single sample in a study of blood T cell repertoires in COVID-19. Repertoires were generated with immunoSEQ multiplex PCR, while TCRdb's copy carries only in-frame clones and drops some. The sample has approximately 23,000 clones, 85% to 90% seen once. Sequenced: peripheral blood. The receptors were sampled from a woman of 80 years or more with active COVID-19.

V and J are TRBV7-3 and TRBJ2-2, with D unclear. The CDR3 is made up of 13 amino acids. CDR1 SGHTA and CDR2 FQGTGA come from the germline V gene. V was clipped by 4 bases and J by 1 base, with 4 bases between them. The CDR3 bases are TGTGCCAGCAGCTCGGGGAACACCGGGGAGCTGTTTTTT. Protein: CASSSGNTGELFF.

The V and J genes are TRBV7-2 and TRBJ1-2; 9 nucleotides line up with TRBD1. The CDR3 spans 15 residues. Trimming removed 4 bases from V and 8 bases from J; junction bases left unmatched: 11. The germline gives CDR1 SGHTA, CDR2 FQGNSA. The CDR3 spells CASSSSGTGKGGYTF. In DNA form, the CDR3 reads TGTGCCAGCAGCTCGTCCGGGACAGGGAAGGGCGGCTACACCTTC.

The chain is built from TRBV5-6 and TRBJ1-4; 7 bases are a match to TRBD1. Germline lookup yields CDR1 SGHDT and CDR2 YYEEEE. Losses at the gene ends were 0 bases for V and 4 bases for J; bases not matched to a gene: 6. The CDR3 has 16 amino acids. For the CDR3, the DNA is TGTGCCAGCAGCTTGGGGACAGGTCGAGGTAATGAAAAACTGTTTTTT. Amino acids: CASSLGTGRGNEKLFF.

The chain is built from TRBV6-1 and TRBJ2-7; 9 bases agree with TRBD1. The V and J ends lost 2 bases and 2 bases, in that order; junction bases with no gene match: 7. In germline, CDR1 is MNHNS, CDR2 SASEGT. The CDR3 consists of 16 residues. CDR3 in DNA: TGTGCCAGCAGTGAATTGGGACAGGGTATCCCCTACGAGCAGTACTTC. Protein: CASSELGQGIPYEQYF.

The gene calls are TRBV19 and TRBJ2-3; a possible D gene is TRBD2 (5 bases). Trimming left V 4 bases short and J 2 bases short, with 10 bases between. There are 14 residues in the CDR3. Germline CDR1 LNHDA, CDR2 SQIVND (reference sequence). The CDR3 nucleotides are TGTGCCAGTAGTACGGGAATGGTCACAGATACGCAGTATTTT. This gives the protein CASSTGMVTDTQYF.

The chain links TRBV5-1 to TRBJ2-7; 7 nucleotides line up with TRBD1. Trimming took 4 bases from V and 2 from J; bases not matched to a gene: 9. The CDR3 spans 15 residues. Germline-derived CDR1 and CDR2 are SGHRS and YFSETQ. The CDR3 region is CASSPQGNVAYEQYF. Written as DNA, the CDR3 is TGCGCCAGCAGCCCACAGGGGAACGTCGCCTACGAGCAGTACTTC.

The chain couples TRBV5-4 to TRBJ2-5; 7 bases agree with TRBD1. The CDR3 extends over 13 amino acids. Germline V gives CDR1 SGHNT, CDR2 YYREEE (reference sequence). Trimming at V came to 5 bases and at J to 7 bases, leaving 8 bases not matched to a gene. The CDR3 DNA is TGTGCCAGCAGACCTGACAGGGACGGGACCCAGTACTTC. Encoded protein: CASRPDRDGTQYF.

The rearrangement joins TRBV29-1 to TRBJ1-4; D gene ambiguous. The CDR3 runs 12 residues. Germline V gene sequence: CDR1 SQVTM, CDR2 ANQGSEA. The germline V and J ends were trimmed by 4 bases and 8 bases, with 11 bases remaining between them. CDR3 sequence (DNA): TGCAGCGTTGTCAGCGTTGGGGAAAAACTGTTTTTT. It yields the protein CSVVSVGEKLFF.

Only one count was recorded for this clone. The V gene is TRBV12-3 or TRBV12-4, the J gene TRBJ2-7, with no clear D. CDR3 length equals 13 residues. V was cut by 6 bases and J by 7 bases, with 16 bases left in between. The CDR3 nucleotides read TGTGCCAGCAGCCTCGCGCCAGCCGGGGAGCAGTACTTC. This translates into CASSLAPAGEQYF.

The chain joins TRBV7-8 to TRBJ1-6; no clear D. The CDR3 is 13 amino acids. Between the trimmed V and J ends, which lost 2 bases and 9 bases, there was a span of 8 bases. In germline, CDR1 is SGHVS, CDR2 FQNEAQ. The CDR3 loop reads CASSLYEASPLHF. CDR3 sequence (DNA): TGTGCCAGCAGCTTATATGAGGCTTCACCCCTCCACTTT.